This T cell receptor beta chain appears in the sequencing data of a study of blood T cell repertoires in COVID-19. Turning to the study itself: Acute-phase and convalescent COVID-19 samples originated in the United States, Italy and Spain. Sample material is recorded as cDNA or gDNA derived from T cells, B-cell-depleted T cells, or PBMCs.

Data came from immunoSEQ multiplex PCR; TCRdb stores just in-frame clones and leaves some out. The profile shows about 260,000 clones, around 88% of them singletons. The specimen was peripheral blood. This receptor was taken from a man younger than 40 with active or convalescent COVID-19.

Written as DNA, the CDR3 is TGTGCCAGCAGACAAGCGGGCAATGAGCAGTTCTTC. Translated: CASRQAGNEQFF. The V call is TRBV6-5, the J call TRBJ2-1, with a possible D match to TRBD2 (6 bases). Trimming pared 6 bases from V and 6 bases from J, leaving 9 bases between. The germline V gene encodes CDR1 MNHEY and CDR2 SVGAGI. The CDR3 totals 12 residues.